This entry concerns a single TCR beta chain. At one end the junction does not follow the germline gene, possibly because of a read error. This entry comes from a study of tumor-infiltrating lymphocytes in primary liver carcinoma. Study-wide context: Samples gave roughly 3.65 to 8 million productive TCRbeta reads, similar across tissue types.

Co-extracting RNA and DNA was done with 20-30 mg of unsorted bulk tissue as input. Patients' primary liver carcinoma was surgically resected. This CDR3 comprises 15 residues. CDR1 MNHEY and CDR2 SVGAGI come from the germline V gene. TCR beta cDNA was reverse-transcribed from about 0.45 ug of total RNA. The reaction used a constant-region primer and ProtoScript II reverse transcriptase. Sequencing libraries for TCR beta derived from three nested multiplex PCR rounds that used slightly modified ARM-PCR. It was with TRBV1-TRBV30 forward primers and a C-beta reverse primer that the first two PCR rounds were run, at about 10 cycles each. TCRdb reanalysed the multiplex PCR reads using MiXCR and keeps one entry per CDR3 protein. In the table there are some 21,000 distinct CDR3 sequences, over 75% of which are singletons.

The sample was liver tumor tissue from sampling region 1. Subset meaning: tumor region T1, superior pole. This TCR came from a woman aged 25 to 45 with primary liver carcinoma and hepatitis B virus infection. The chain combines TRBV6-5 with TRBJ2-7, with no clear D. CDR3 in amino acids: CASSYKGSSSYEEYF. In nucleotides, the CDR3 is TGTGCCAGCAGTTACAAGGGCAGCAGCTCATACGAGGAGTACTTC.